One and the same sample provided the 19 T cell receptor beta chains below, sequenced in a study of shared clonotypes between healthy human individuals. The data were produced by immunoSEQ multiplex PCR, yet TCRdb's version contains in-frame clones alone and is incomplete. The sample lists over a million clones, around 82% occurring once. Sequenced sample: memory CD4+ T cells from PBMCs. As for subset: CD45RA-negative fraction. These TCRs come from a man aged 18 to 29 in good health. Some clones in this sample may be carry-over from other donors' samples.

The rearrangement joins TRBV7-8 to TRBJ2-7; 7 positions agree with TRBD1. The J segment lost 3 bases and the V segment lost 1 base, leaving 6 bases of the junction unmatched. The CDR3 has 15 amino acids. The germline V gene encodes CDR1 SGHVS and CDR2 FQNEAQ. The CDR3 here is CASSLGTGDYYEQYF. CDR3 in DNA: TGTGCCAGCAGCTTAGGCACAGGGGATTACTACGAGCAGTACTTC.

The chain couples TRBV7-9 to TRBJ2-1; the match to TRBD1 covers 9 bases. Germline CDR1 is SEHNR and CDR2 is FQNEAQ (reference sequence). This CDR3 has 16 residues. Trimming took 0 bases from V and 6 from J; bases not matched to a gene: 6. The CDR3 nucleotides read TGTGCCAGCAGCTTAGCGGGACAGGGTCCCCGCAATGAGCAGTTCTTC. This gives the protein CASSLAGQGPRNEQFF.

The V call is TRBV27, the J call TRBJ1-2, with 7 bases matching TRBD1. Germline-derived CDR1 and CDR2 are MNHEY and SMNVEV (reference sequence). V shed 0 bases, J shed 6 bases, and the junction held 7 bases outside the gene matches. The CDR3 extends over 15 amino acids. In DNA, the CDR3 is TGTGCCAGCAGTTTATCGGGACAGCCTACCCATGGCTACACCTTC. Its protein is CASSLSGQPTHGYTF.

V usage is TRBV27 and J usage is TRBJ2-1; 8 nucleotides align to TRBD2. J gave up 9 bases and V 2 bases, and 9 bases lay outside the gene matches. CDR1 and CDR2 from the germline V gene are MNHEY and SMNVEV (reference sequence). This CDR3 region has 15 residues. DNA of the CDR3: TGTGCCAGCAGTTTAGGGAGCGGGAGCTCGGGTGAGCAGTTCTTC. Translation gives CASSLGSGSSGEQFF.

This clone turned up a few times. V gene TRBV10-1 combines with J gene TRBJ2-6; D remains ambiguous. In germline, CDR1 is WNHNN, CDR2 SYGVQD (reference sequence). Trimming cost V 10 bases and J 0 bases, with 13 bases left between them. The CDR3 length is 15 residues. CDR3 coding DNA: TGCGCCAACCAGGCAGGTTACTCTGGGGCCAACGTCCTGACTTTC. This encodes CANQAGYSGANVLTF.

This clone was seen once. The CDR3 loop is CAGGDLGELFF. In DNA, the CDR3 is TGTGCCGGAGGGGACCTCGGGGAGCTGTTTTTT. This sequence joins TRBV25-1 and TRBJ2-2, with D possibly matching TRBD2 (6 bases). Germline CDR1 and CDR2: MGHDK and SYGVNS. Trimming pared 11 bases from V and 7 bases from J, leaving 11 bases between. This CDR3 is built from 11 residues. The whole variable domain, filled in from reference TRBV25-1 and TRBJ2-2, reads EADIYQTPRYLVIGTGKKITLECSQTMGHDKMYWYQQDPGMELHLIHYSYGVNSTEKGDLSSESTVSRIRTEHFPLTLESARPSHTSQYLCAGGDLGELFFGEGSRLTVL.

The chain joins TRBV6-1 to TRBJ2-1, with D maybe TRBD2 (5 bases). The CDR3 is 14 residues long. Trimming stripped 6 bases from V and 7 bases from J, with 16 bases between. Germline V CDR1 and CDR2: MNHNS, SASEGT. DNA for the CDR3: TGTGCCAGCAGGGCGATGCGGAGAGGGAATGAGCAGTTCTTC. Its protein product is CASRAMRRGNEQFF.

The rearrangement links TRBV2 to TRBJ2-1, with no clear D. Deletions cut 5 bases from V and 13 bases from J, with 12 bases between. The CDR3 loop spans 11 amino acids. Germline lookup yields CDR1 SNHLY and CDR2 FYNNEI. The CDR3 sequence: CASSYTRIQFF. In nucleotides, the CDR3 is TGTGCCAGCAGTTATACCAGGATACAGTTCTTC.

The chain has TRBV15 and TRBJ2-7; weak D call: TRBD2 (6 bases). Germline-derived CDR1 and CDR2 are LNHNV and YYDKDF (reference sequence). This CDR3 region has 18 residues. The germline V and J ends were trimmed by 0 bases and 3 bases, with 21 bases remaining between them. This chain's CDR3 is CATSRDAPRLARDYEQYF. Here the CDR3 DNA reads TGTGCCACCAGCAGAGATGCCCCCCGGCTAGCGAGAGACTACGAGCAGTACTTC.

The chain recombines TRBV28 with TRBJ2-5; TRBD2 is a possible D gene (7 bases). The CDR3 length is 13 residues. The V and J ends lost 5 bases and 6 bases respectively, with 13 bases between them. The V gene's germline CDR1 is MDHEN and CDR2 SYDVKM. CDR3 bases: TGTGCCAGCAGTGGGGGAGGGGGGAAGACCCAGTACTTC. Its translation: CASSGGGGKTQYF.

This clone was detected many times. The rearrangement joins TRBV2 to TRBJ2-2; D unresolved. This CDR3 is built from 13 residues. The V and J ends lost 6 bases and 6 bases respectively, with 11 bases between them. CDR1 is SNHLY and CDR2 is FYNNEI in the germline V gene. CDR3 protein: CASRFLLAGELFF. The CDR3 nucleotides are TGTGCCAGCAGATTCCTCCTCGCCGGGGAGCTGTTTTTT.

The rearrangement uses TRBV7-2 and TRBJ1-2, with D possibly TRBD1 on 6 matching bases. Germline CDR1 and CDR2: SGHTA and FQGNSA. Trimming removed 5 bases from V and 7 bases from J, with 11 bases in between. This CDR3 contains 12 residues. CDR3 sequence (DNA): TGTGCCAGCAGCACCCGACAGGTTGGCTACACCTTC. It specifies CASSTRQVGYTF. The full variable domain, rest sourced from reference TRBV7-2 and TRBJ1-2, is GAGVSQSPSNKVTEKGKDVELRCDPISGHTALYWYRQSLGQGLEFLIYFQGNSAPDKSGLPSDRFSAERTGGSVSTLTIQRTQQEDSAVYLCASSTRQVGYTFGSGTRLTVV.

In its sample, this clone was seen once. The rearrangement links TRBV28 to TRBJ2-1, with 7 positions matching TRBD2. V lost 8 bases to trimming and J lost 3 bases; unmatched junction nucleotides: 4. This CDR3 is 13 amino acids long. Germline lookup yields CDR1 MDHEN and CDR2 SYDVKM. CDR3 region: CASGAGIYNEQFF. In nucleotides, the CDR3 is TGTGCCAGCGGAGCGGGGATCTACAATGAGCAGTTCTTC.

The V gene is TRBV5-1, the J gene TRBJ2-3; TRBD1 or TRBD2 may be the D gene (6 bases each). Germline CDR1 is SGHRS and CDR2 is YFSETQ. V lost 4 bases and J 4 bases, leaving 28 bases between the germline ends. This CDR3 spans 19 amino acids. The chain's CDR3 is CASSHPGWGAGGRADTQYF. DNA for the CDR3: TGCGCCAGCAGCCATCCGGGATGGGGGGCTGGTGGCAGGGCAGATACGCAGTATTTT. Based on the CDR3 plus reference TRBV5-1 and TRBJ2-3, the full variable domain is KAGVTQTPRYLIKTRGQQVTLSCSPISGHRSVSWYQQTPGQGLQFLFEYFSETQRNKGNFPGRFSGRQFSNSRSEMNVSTLELGDSALYLCASSHPGWGAGGRADTQYFGPGTRLTVL.

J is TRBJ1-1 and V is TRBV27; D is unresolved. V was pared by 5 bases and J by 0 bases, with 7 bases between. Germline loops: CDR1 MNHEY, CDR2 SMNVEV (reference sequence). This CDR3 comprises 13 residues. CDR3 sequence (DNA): TGTGCCAGCAGTGATACACTGAACACTGAAGCTTTCTTT. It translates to CASSDTLNTEAFF.

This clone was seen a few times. The CDR3 nucleotides are TGTGCCAGCAGCTTATTCGGACAGGGAGAAAAACTGTTTTTT. It codes for CASSLFGQGEKLFF. This chain uses TRBV7-9 with TRBJ1-4; TRBD1 matches 8 bases. J lost 8 bases, V lost 2 bases, and 4 bases had no gene match. The CDR3 length is 14 residues. The germline V gene has CDR1 SEHNR and CDR2 FQNEAQ (reference sequence).

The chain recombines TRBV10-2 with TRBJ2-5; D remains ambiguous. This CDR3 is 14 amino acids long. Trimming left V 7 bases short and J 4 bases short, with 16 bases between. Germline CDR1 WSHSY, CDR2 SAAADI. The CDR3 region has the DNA TGCGCCAGCACAACCTGGGCGGTCGGAGAGACCCAGTACTTC. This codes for CASTTWAVGETQYF.

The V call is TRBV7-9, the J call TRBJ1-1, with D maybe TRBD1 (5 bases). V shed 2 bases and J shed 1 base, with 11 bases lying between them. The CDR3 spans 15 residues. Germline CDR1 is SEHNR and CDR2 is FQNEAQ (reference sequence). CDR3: CASSLSPGPNTEAFF. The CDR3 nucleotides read TGTGCCAGCAGCTTATCCCCAGGGCCGAACACTGAAGCTTTCTTT.

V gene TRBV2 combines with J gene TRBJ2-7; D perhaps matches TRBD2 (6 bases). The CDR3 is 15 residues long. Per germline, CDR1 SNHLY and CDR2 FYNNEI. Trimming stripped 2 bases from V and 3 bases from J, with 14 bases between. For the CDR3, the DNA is TGTGCCAGCAGTGAATCGTATCTGGGACTCTACGAGCAGTACTTC. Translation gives CASSESYLGLYEQYF.